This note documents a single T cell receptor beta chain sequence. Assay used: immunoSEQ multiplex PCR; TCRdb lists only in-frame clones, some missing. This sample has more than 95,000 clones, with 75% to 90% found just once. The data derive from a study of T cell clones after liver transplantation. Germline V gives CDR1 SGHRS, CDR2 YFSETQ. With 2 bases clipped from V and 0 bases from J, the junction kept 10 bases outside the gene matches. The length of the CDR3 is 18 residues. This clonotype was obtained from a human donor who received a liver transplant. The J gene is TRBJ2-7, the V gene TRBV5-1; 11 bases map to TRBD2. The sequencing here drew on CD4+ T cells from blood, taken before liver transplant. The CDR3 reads CASSFGGVLAGVSYEQYF. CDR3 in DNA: TGCGCCAGCAGCTTTGGGGGGGTACTAGCGGGAGTCTCCTACGAGCAGTACTTC.